Each of the 15 T cell receptor beta chains below was sequenced from the same sample in a study of blood T cell repertoires in COVID-19. Generated by immunoSEQ multiplex PCR, the TCRdb table keeps only in-frame clones and is missing some. The data contain 310,000 or so clones, roughly nine tenths of them singletons. Sequenced material: peripheral blood. These receptors were obtained from a woman aged 25-40 years with COVID-19, enrolled during active disease.

The chain combines TRBV10-2 with TRBJ2-1, with TRBD2 matching over 11 bases. The germline V gene encodes CDR1 WSHSY and CDR2 SAAADI. The CDR3 is 15 amino acids. V lost 0 bases to trimming and J lost 10 bases; unmatched junction nucleotides: 5. The CDR3 reads CASSESGVAGGEQFF. DNA for the CDR3: TGCGCCAGCAGTGAGTCGGGAGTAGCGGGGGGGGAGCAGTTCTTC.

The rearrangement joins TRBV5-1 to TRBJ1-1; D ambiguous. Germline V gene lookup returns CDR1 SGHRS and CDR2 YFSETQ. The V end lost 0 bases, the J end lost 5 bases, and 14 bases lay between the germline ends. The CDR3 spans 15 residues. In DNA form, the CDR3 reads TGCGCCAGCAGCTTGGTGTCCGGGGATGGAACTGAAGCTTTCTTT. Protein product: CASSLVSGDGTEAFF.

This chain joins TRBV28 and TRBJ1-5; 8 bases align to TRBD1. Germline assignment: CDR1 MDHEN and CDR2 SYDVKM. J gave up 3 bases and V 1 base, and 8 bases lay outside the gene matches. This CDR3 spans 17 amino acids. The CDR3 DNA is TGTGCCAGCAGTTTATTCTTGGGGACAGGTGACAATCAGCCCCAGCATTTT. Translated: CASSLFLGTGDNQPQHF.

The chain employs TRBV25-1 and TRBJ1-1, with D unclear. V lost 7 bases to trimming and J lost 5 bases, with 17 bases between them. The V gene's germline CDR1 is MGHDK and CDR2 SYGVNS. The CDR3 runs to 14 residues. This chain's CDR3 is CASTEEGPPTEAFF. In DNA form, the CDR3 reads TGTGCCAGCACTGAGGAGGGCCCTCCGACTGAAGCTTTCTTT. The variable domain in full, with the rest retrieved from reference TRBV25-1 and TRBJ1-1, is EADIYQTPRYLVIGTGKKITLECSQTMGHDKMYWYQQDPGMELHLIHYSYGVNSTEKGDLSSESTVSRIRTEHFPLTLESARPSHTSQYLCASTEEGPPTEAFFGQGTRLTVV.

This chain joins TRBV30 and TRBJ2-4; the D gene is possibly TRBD2 (5 bases). CDR3 length: 15 amino acids. V shed 4 bases and J shed 1 base, with 14 bases lying between them. The germline CDR1 and CDR2 sequences are GTSNPN and SVGIG (reference sequence). For the CDR3, the DNA is TGTGCCTGGACCCCGGGAAGCGTCGCCAAAAACATTCAGTACTTC. It is translated as CAWTPGSVAKNIQYF.

In its sample, this clone was seen once. The CDR3 protein is CASSSPGSSYTF. The CDR3 DNA reads TGCGCCAGCAGCTCCCCGGGGAGCTCCTACACCTTC. The chain combines TRBV5-1 with TRBJ1-2; D is ambiguous. Germline V gives CDR1 SGHRS, CDR2 YFSETQ. The CDR3 sequence is 12 residues long. Trimming left V 3 bases short and J 10 bases short, with 13 bases between.

The J gene is TRBJ2-5, the V gene TRBV5-1; 10 nucleotides line up with TRBD1. The CDR3 is 16 amino acids. Trimming at V came to 0 bases and at J to 5 bases, leaving 7 bases not matched to a gene. Germline values: CDR1 SGHRS, CDR2 YFSETQ. The CDR3 DNA sequence: TGCGCCAGCAGCTTGGCATCGACAGGGGGCACGGAGACCCAGTACTTC. This gives the protein CASSLASTGGTETQYF.

The V call is TRBV30, the J call TRBJ1-6, with D possibly being TRBD1 (5 bases). Per the germline V gene, CDR1 is GTSNPN and CDR2 is SVGIG (reference sequence). The ends were cut back, 3 bases at V and 6 bases at J, with 18 bases in the middle. The CDR3 length is 16 residues. Here the CDR3 DNA reads TGTGCCTGGAGCAGGGATGGATCTAGGATTAATTCACCCCTCCACTTT. Translation: CAWSRDGSRINSPLHF.

This clone appeared a single time. The chain combines TRBV4-2 with TRBJ2-7; a possible D gene is TRBD2 (7 bases). Germline CDR1 reads LGHNA; CDR2 reads YNFKEQ. V was pared by 1 base and J by 3 bases, with 13 bases between. The CDR3 extends over 15 amino acids. DNA of the CDR3: TGTGCCAGCAGCCAAGCCCCGGGGGGCTTCTACGAGCAGTACTTC. This sequence encodes CASSQAPGGFYEQYF.

This chain uses TRBV6-5 with TRBJ1-1; 7 bases are shared with TRBD1. The CDR3 spans 14 residues. Germline CDR1 reads MNHEY; CDR2 reads SVGAGI. After removal of 2 bases from V and 2 bases from J, the junction contained 2 bases not matched to a gene. The CDR3 DNA reads TGTGCCAGCAGTTACCGGGACAGTAACACTGAAGCTTTCTTT. This translates into CASSYRDSNTEAFF.

This chain connects TRBV11-3 to TRBJ2-7; TRBD2 matches at 7 bases. V shed 2 bases, J shed 5 bases, and the junction held 9 bases outside the gene matches. CDR3 length equals 15 residues. Germline CDR1 SGHNT, CDR2 YENEEA. The CDR3 is CASSLYLAGVDEQYF. CDR3 DNA: TGTGCCAGCAGCTTATATCTGGCGGGAGTCGACGAGCAGTACTTC.

The gene calls are TRBV7-9 and TRBJ1-1; possible D gene TRBD1, 6 bases. Germline CDR1 is SEHNR and CDR2 is FQNEAQ (reference sequence). The germline V and J ends were trimmed by 1 base and 6 bases, with 12 bases remaining between them. The CDR3 totals 14 residues. The CDR3 sequence is CASSLEVRGPEAFF. CDR3 coding DNA: TGTGCCAGCAGCTTAGAGGTCAGGGGACCTGAAGCTTTCTTT. The full variable domain, with the rest looked up from reference TRBV7-9 and TRBJ1-1, is DTGVSQNPRHKITKRGQNVTFRCDPISEHNRLYWYRQTLGQGPEFLTYFQNEAQLEKSRLLSDRFSAERPKGSFSTLEIQRTEQGDSAMYLCASSLEVRGPEAFFGQGTRLTVV.

The CDR3 sequence is CASSTRYNEQFF. The DNA for the CDR3 is TGTGCCAGCAGTACACGATACAATGAGCAGTTCTTC. The V gene is TRBV6-5, the J gene TRBJ2-1; unclear D gene. Germline V CDR1 and CDR2: MNHEY, SVGAGI. CDR3 size: 12 residues. V was clipped by 5 bases and J by 4 bases, with 6 bases between them.

The V call is TRBV11-2, the J call TRBJ1-2; D uncertain. Germline V gene data show CDR1 as SGHAT and CDR2 as FQNNGV. This CDR3 has 13 amino acids. V lost 3 bases to trimming and J lost 7 bases, with 12 bases between them. CDR3 region: CASSFAGEGGYTF. CDR3 nucleotide sequence: TGTGCCAGCAGCTTCGCAGGAGAGGGTGGCTACACCTTC.

This clone was counted a single time. The J gene is TRBJ1-5, the V gene TRBV6-6, with a tentative D call TRBD1 (5 bases). The V end was cut by 2 bases, the J end by 7 bases, with 15 bases between. CDR3 length equals 15 residues. Germline CDR1 reads MNHNY; CDR2 reads SVGAGI (reference sequence). The CDR3 protein is CASSYRGSGQQPQHF. CDR3 nucleotide sequence: TGTGCCAGCAGTTACCGGGGGAGCGGACAACAGCCCCAGCATTTT.